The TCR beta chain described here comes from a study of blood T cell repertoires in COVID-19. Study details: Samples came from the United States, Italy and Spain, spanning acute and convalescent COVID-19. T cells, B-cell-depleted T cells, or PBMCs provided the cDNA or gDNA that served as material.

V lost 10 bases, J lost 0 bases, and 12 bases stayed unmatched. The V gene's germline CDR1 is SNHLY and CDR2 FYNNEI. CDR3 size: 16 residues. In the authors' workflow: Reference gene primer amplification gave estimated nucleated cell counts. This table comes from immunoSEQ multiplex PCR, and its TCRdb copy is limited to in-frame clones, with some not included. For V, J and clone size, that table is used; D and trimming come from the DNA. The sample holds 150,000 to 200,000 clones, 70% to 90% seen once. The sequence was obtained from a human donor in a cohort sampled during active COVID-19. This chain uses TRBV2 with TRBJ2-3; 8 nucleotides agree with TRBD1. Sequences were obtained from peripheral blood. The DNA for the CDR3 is TGTGCCACCCACCGCGACCGACAGGGGAGCACAGATACGCAGTATTTT. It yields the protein CATHRDRQGSTDTQYF.